This entry features one T cell receptor beta chain sequence. The antigen is not known. This sample was taken from a study of T cell responses to AZD1222 COVID-19 vaccine. Some clones are missing from TCRdb's copy, which holds only in-frame ones; the method was immunoSEQ multiplex PCR. Of approximately 140,000 clones listed, roughly 90% are singletons. Findings and caveats of the study: White British donors predominated, females outnumbered males, and clonal diversity was possibly underestimated.

CDR1 and CDR2 (germline): LNHDA, SQIVND (reference sequence). Trimming took off 0 bases at V and 2 bases at J, with 5 bases between the two ends. The CDR3 totals 13 residues. Here the sequenced sample was peripheral blood, taken 28 days after the second AZD1222 dose. The TCR comes from an adult who received the AZD1222 COVID-19 vaccine. This chain connects TRBV19 to TRBJ2-7; no definite D call. In nucleotides, the CDR3 is TGTGCCAGTAGTATAGAACTAACCTACGAGCAGTACTTC. It yields the protein CASSIELTYEQYF.